Below are 15 T cell receptor beta chains sequenced from a single sample in a study of type 1 and type 2 diabetes patients. The PCR template was genomic DNA. The TCR beta CDR3 region was amplified using 30 forward and 13 reverse primers. TCRdb re-called the multiplex PCR reads with MiXCR, one entry per CDR3 protein. Of about 290,000 distinct CDR3 sequences listed, around 47% are singletons. What was sequenced was peripheral blood mononuclear cells (PBMCs). These receptors were taken from a man between 18 and 35 years old with type 2 diabetes.

The chain carries TRBV20-1 and TRBJ1-1, with 9 nucleotides matching TRBD1. The CDR3 spans 14 residues. Germline CDR1 DFQATT, CDR2 SNEGSKA (reference sequence). The V and J ends lost 3 bases and 0 bases, in that order; junction bases with no gene match: 2. DNA for the CDR3: TGCAGTGCTAGGGACAGGGGTCTGAACACTGAAGCTTTCTTT. Amino acids: CSARDRGLNTEAFF.

This clonotype appeared once. The chain links TRBV6-5 to TRBJ2-6, with 7 bases fitting TRBD1. J was trimmed by 6 bases and V by 5 bases; bases with no gene match: 19. The CDR3 extends over 19 amino acids. Looked up from germline, CDR1 is MNHEY and CDR2 is SVGAGI. CDR3 amino acids: CASSERILRGLVKANVLTF. CDR3 DNA: TGTGCCAGCAGTGAACGAATCTTGAGGGGGCTCGTTAAGGCCAACGTCCTGACTTTC.

This clonotype has ten or more counts. J is TRBJ1-1 and V is TRBV2; D remains unclear. With 9 bases removed from V and 1 base from J, the gap between germline ends came to 6 bases. Germline CDR1 SNHLY, CDR2 FYNNEI. The CDR3 runs 11 residues. CDR3 sequence: CARHQNTEAFF. Here the CDR3 DNA reads TGTGCCAGACATCAGAACACTGAAGCTTTCTTT.

This rearrangement joins TRBV30 to TRBJ2-2, with a tentative D call TRBD2 (5 bases). V gave up 0 bases and J gave up 1 base, with 15 bases separating them. The CDR3 is 17 residues long. In germline, CDR1 is GTSNPN, CDR2 SVGIG (reference sequence). The chain's CDR3 is CAWSVRGQWRNTGELFF. The CDR3 region has the DNA TGTGCCTGGAGTGTACGGGGTCAGTGGCGGAACACCGGGGAGCTGTTTTTT.

The chain employs TRBV19 and TRBJ1-5; no reliable D call. The CDR3 loop spans 16 amino acids. Per germline, CDR1 LNHDA and CDR2 SQIVND (reference sequence). V was pared by 10 bases and J by 0 bases, with 19 bases between. CDR3 loop: CATSDLDDYSNQPQHF. In DNA form, the CDR3 reads TGTGCCACCTCCGACCTGGACGATTATAGCAATCAGCCCCAGCATTTT.

The chain joins TRBV5-1 to TRBJ1-3, with D maybe TRBD1 (5 bases). Germline V CDR1 and CDR2: SGHRS, YFSETQ. The CDR3 runs to 16 residues. Trimming pared 0 bases from V and 6 bases from J, leaving 16 bases between. The CDR3 region is CASSLAAIQGVNTIYF. DNA for the CDR3: TGCGCCAGCAGCTTGGCCGCTATCCAGGGAGTAAACACCATATATTTT.

The gene calls are TRBV7-2 and TRBJ2-7; 9 bases agree with TRBD2. From germline, CDR1 is SGHTA and CDR2 FQGNSA. This CDR3 is built from 15 residues. Trimming took 1 base from V and 0 from J; bases not matched to a gene: 1. The CDR3 loop is CASSLVAGASYEQYF. The DNA of the CDR3 is TGTGCCAGCAGCTTAGTAGCGGGGGCCTCCTACGAGCAGTACTTC. Combining the CDR3 with reference TRBV7-2 and TRBJ2-7 gives the whole variable domain GAGVSQSPSNKVTEKGKDVELRCDPISGHTALYWYRQSLGQGLEFLIYFQGNSAPDKSGLPSDRFSAERTGGSVSTLTIQRTQQEDSAVYLCASSLVAGASYEQYFGPGTRLTVT.

This clonotype was counted between two and nine times. The chain recombines TRBV5-4 with TRBJ2-5; D might be TRBD1 (5 bases). CDR3 length: 13 residues. Germline V gene data show CDR1 as SGHNT and CDR2 as YYREEE (reference sequence). V shed 0 bases and J shed 4 bases, with 7 bases lying between them. CDR3 residues: CASSLGQGETQYF. CDR3 nucleotides: TGTGCCAGCAGCTTGGGGCAGGGAGAGACCCAGTACTTC.

This clonotype turned up a few times. The V and J genes are TRBV28 and TRBJ1-2; 9 nucleotides match TRBD1. J lost 8 bases, V lost 7 bases, and 20 bases had no gene match. Germline-derived CDR1 and CDR2 are MDHEN and SYDVKM. CDR3 length equals 17 residues. CDR3 region: CASIQRSHTGGAEGYTF. The CDR3 nucleotides are TGTGCCAGCATCCAACGGAGTCACACAGGGGGCGCGGAGGGCTACACCTTC.

As to this clonotype: A single base separates this from a much larger clone, so it may be a read error. The chain uses TRBV29-1 and TRBJ2-3, with TRBD2 matching over 10 bases. The CDR3 extends over 15 amino acids. From germline, CDR1 is SQVTM and CDR2 ANQGSEA. CDR3 nucleotide sequence: TGCATCGTTGAAGATAGCGGGAGGAGCACAGATACGCAGTATTTT. Protein sequence: CIVEDSGRSTDTQYF.

The J gene is TRBJ2-3, the V gene TRBV19; 7 bases match TRBD1. Unmatched junction bases numbered 11, after V lost 5 bases and J lost 6 bases. This CDR3 is built from 15 residues. The germline gives CDR1 LNHDA, CDR2 SQIVND (reference sequence). CDR3 loop: CASSFSDRPADTQYF. CDR3 DNA: TGTGCCAGTAGTTTCTCGGACAGGCCGGCGGATACGCAGTATTTT.

The chain combines TRBV2 with TRBJ1-5, with 9 bases aligning to TRBD1. After removal of 8 bases from V and 0 bases from J, the junction contained 8 bases not matched to a gene. The germline V gene encodes CDR1 SNHLY and CDR2 FYNNEI. CDR3 size: 16 residues. The CDR3 region has the DNA TGTGCCAGCCGGGACAGGGAGATAAATAGCAATCAGCCCCAGCATTTT. Its translation: CASRDREINSNQPQHF.

This chain links TRBV6-1 with TRBJ2-7; 8 bases are a match to TRBD1. CDR1 is MNHNS and CDR2 is SASEGT in the germline V gene. The V gene end was trimmed by 5 bases and the J gene end by 6 bases; junction bases not matched to a gene: 12. The CDR3 is 15 amino acids. The CDR3 is CASSLASSQGGEQYF. In nucleotides, the CDR3 is TGTGCCAGCAGTTTAGCCTCCTCACAGGGGGGCGAGCAGTACTTC.

This clonotype came up many times. The chain couples TRBV19 to TRBJ2-1, with D uncertain. The CDR3 sequence is 14 residues long. Deletions cut 5 bases from V and 4 bases from J, with 12 bases between. CDR1 and CDR2 (germline): LNHDA, SQIVND (reference sequence). CDR3 sequence (DNA): TGTGCCAGTAGTCCTATCCCGAGTTACAATGAGCAGTTCTTC. It translates to CASSPIPSYNEQFF. The full variable domain, its missing parts supplied by reference TRBV19 and TRBJ2-1, is DGGITQSPKYLFRKEGQNVTLSCEQNLNHDAMYWYRQDPGQGLRLIYYSQIVNDFQKGDIAEGYSVSREKKESFPLTVTSAQKNPTAFYLCASSPIPSYNEQFFGPGTRLTVL.

This clonotype appeared a few times. The rearrangement uses TRBV19 and TRBJ2-1, with 10 positions matching TRBD1. Germline lookup yields CDR1 LNHDA and CDR2 SQIVND (reference sequence). Trimming removed 5 bases from V and 5 bases from J; junction bases left unmatched: 6. The CDR3 contains 15 residues. Here the CDR3 reads CASSPRDRGHNEQFF. CDR3 nucleotides: TGTGCCAGTAGTCCCCGGGACAGGGGCCACAATGAGCAGTTCTTC.